One sample yielded the 10 T cell receptor beta chains listed below, sequenced in a study of T cell responses to AZD1222 COVID-19 vaccine. TCRdb's table, derived via immunoSEQ multiplex PCR, lists solely in-frame clones and lacks some. The sample yields 150,000 to 200,000 clones, about nine tenths seen once. The source material was peripheral blood, sampled 28 days after the second AZD1222 dose. The receptors originated from an adult who received the AZD1222 COVID-19 vaccine.

The genes are TRBV7-8 and TRBJ2-7; D possibly matches TRBD1 or TRBD2 (5 bases each). The V gene's germline CDR1 is SGHVS and CDR2 FQNEAQ. The ends were cut back, 5 bases at V and 2 bases at J, with 10 bases in the middle. The CDR3 runs to 13 residues. CDR3 nucleotides: TGTGCCAGCAGCATTGGGGGACCCTACGAGCAGTACTTC. Translated: CASSIGGPYEQYF.

This chain uses TRBV9 with TRBJ2-1; 13 nucleotides agree with TRBD2. From germline, CDR1 is SGDLS and CDR2 YYNGEE. The CDR3 has 17 amino acids. The V segment lost 0 bases and the J segment 8 bases; nucleotides outside the gene matches: 8. Here the CDR3 DNA reads TGTGCCAGCAGCGTAGATCGAACTAGCGGGGGGGCTTATGAGCAGTTCTTC. It yields the protein CASSVDRTSGGAYEQFF.

CDR3 residues: CASSLLGLADNEQFF. CDR3 nucleotide sequence: TGTGCCAGCAGCTTGTTAGGACTAGCGGACAATGAGCAGTTCTTC. The chain employs TRBV5-6 and TRBJ2-1; 10 nucleotides match TRBD2. The CDR3 has 15 amino acids. Germline V CDR1 and CDR2: SGHDT, YYEEEE. The trim removed 1 base at V and 5 bases at J, leaving 3 bases unmatched.

This chain uses TRBV19 with TRBJ2-5; 7 nucleotides match TRBD2. Germline CDR1 is LNHDA and CDR2 is SQIVND (reference sequence). The CDR3 is made up of 19 amino acids. V dropped 6 bases and J dropped 5; count of bases not matched to a gene: 24. CDR3: CASRPAGVGLTPLEETQYF. The CDR3 DNA reads TGTGCCAGTAGACCGGCTGGGGTGGGACTAACTCCGCTGGAGGAGACCCAGTACTTC.

The genes are TRBV10-2 and TRBJ1-6, with TRBD1 as a possible D gene (5 bases). Trimming cost V 3 bases and J 3 bases, with 12 bases left between them. The CDR3 runs to 16 residues. CDR1 and CDR2 from the germline V gene are WSHSY and SAAADI. CDR3 residues: CASSEGDLLYNSPLHF. In DNA form, the CDR3 reads TGCGCCAGCAGTGAAGGGGATCTTCTCTATAATTCACCCCTCCACTTT.

This clone was seen once. The chain employs TRBV5-4 and TRBJ1-1; no clear D gene. Trimming pared 4 bases from V and 7 bases from J, leaving 17 bases between. Germline CDR1 is SGHNT and CDR2 is YYREEE (reference sequence). The CDR3 loop spans 14 amino acids. The CDR3 nucleotides are TGTGCCAGCAGCCTTCCTGTAGGGATCGGTGAAGCTTTCTTT. Protein sequence: CASSLPVGIGEAFF.

CDR3 region: CASSPGQGNSPLHF. Written as DNA, the CDR3 is TGTGCCAGCAGCCCGGGACAGGGGAATTCACCCCTCCACTTT. This chain joins TRBV7-8 and TRBJ1-6, with TRBD1 identical over 10 bases. Germline V gene lookup returns CDR1 SGHVS and CDR2 FQNEAQ. V shed 5 bases and J 7 bases; nucleotides not matched to a gene: 2. The CDR3 is 14 residues long.

V is TRBV11-2 and J is TRBJ2-1, with 10 bases identical to TRBD2. V shed 4 bases, J shed 9 bases, and the junction held 9 bases outside the gene matches. This CDR3 is 15 amino acids long. Germline V gene data show CDR1 as SGHAT and CDR2 as FQNNGV. The CDR3 DNA is TGTGCCAGCAGCTCTCTAGCGGGGGAGATCAGTGAGCAGTTCTTC. Residues: CASSSLAGEISEQFF.

The rearrangement links TRBV10-3 to TRBJ1-1; no clear D gene. V was pared by 3 bases and J by 10 bases, with 9 bases between. The CDR3 runs 11 residues. Germline values: CDR1 ENHRY, CDR2 SYGVKD. The CDR3 protein is CAISDSLGAFF. CDR3 in DNA: TGTGCCATCAGTGACAGCTTGGGAGCTTTCTTT.

The CDR3 loop reads CASSPLGRNTIYF. The CDR3 DNA is TGTGCCAGCAGCCCCTTGGGTAGAAACACCATATATTTT. The V and J genes are TRBV27 and TRBJ1-3; D not resolved. This CDR3 is built from 13 residues. Trimming shortened V by 6 bases and J by 5 bases, and 11 bases separated the two germline ends. CDR1 is MNHEY and CDR2 is SMNVEV in the germline V gene (reference sequence).